Below are 20 T cell receptor beta chains sequenced from a single sample in a study of cytomegalovirus exposure and HLA in healthy donors. Primers included in the PCR were 60 Vbeta and 13 Jbeta primers. Measured with immunoSEQ multiplex PCR; TCRdb has only the in-frame clones, and not every one. The data show 90,000 to 150,000 clones, 74% seen once. Sample: PBMCs. The receptors were sampled from a human donor in good health.

The V and J genes are TRBV28 and TRBJ2-7; D gene uncertain. The germline CDR1 and CDR2 sequences are MDHEN and SYDVKM. The CDR3 is 12 residues long. V shed 2 bases and J shed 6 bases, with 8 bases lying between them. This CDR3 reads CASSLSLAEQYF. The DNA for the CDR3 is TGTGCCAGCAGTTTAAGTTTGGCCGAGCAGTACTTC.

This chain uses TRBV7-9 with TRBJ2-1, with TRBD2 matching over 7 bases. This CDR3 has 15 residues. Germline assignment: CDR1 SEHNR and CDR2 FQNEAQ (reference sequence). Trimming removed 1 base from V and 8 bases from J; junction bases left unmatched: 8. The CDR3 sequence is CASSLVTGGHDEQFF. The CDR3 nucleotides are TGTGCCAGCAGCTTAGTAACGGGAGGTCACGATGAGCAGTTCTTC.

The chain uses TRBV7-3 and TRBJ1-1; D is perhaps TRBD1 (6 bases). Between the trimmed V and J ends, which lost 0 bases and 7 bases, there was a span of 18 bases. The CDR3 is 16 amino acids. Germline lookup yields CDR1 SGHTA and CDR2 FQGTGA. The CDR3 sequence: CASSLTSRGQGGEAFF. The CDR3 nucleotides are TGTGCCAGCAGCTTAACCTCCAGGGGACAAGGGGGTGAAGCTTTCTTT. The whole variable domain, filled in from reference TRBV7-3 and TRBJ1-1, reads GAGVSQTPSNKVTEKGKYVELRCDPISGHTALYWYRQSLGQGPEFLIYFQGTGAADDSGLPNDRFFAVRPEGSVSTLKIQRTERGDSAVYLCASSLTSRGQGGEAFFGQGTRLTVV.

This chain connects TRBV4-2 to TRBJ2-7, with D possibly being TRBD2 (6 bases). Germline V lookup: CDR1 LGHNA, CDR2 YNFKEQ. Between the trimmed V and J ends, which lost 5 bases and 3 bases, there was a span of 17 bases. The CDR3 extends over 15 amino acids. The CDR3 region is CASSAGTGEFYEQYF. Here the CDR3 DNA reads TGTGCCAGCAGCGCCGGGACGGGAGAGTTCTACGAGCAGTACTTC.

This clone has only one observation. The genes are TRBV19 and TRBJ2-2; 10 positions agree with TRBD2. Per the germline V gene, CDR1 is LNHDA and CDR2 is SQIVND (reference sequence). The V gene end was trimmed by 4 bases and the J gene end by 0 bases; junction bases not matched to a gene: 5. There are 17 residues in the CDR3. CDR3 DNA sequence: TGTGCCAGTAGTAGTCCGGGACTAGCGTCGAACACCGGGGAGCTGTTTTTT. Encoded protein: CASSSPGLASNTGELFF.

The J gene is TRBJ1-1, the V gene TRBV5-1, with D tentatively TRBD1 (6 bases). The V end lost 2 bases, the J end lost 5 bases, and 19 bases lay between the germline ends. CDR1 and CDR2 (germline): SGHRS, YFSETQ. CDR3 length: 16 residues. CDR3 in DNA: TGCGCCAGCAGCTTTTCCCGGGACACCAGTCGGACTGAAGCTTTCTTT. This codes for CASSFSRDTSRTEAFF.

The chain uses TRBV27 and TRBJ1-1; 10 positions agree with TRBD1. CDR3 size: 14 residues. The germline V gene has CDR1 MNHEY and CDR2 SMNVEV (reference sequence). Trimming at V came to 6 bases and at J to 3 bases, leaving 4 bases not matched to a gene. CDR3 amino acids: CASSSTGGHTEAFF. For the CDR3, the DNA is TGTGCCAGCAGCTCGACAGGGGGCCACACTGAAGCTTTCTTT.

The chain combines TRBV27 with TRBJ1-5; the D gene is possibly TRBD1 (6 bases). V dropped 6 bases and J dropped 0 bases, with 18 bases sitting between them. The CDR3 is 17 residues long. Germline V gene sequence: CDR1 MNHEY, CDR2 SMNVEV (reference sequence). Written as DNA, the CDR3 is TGTGCCAGCAGCCAAGGAGTGGTCAGGGGTAGCAATCAGCCCCAGCATTTT. It codes for CASSQGVVRGSNQPQHF.

This clone was seen more than once but under ten times. The V and J genes are TRBV5-6 and TRBJ2-7, with a tentative D call TRBD2 (5 bases). Trimming removed 0 bases at V and 3 bases at J, with 13 bases between. Germline loops: CDR1 SGHDT, CDR2 YYEEEE. CDR3 length: 15 amino acids. CDR3 DNA sequence: TGTGCCAGCAGCTTGGCCCCGGCGGGTGGCTACGAGCAGTACTTC. Protein sequence: CASSLAPAGGYEQYF.

J is TRBJ2-3 and V is TRBV28; D is perhaps TRBD2 (5 bases). Deletions cut 11 bases from V and 3 bases from J, with 12 bases between. CDR1 and CDR2 (germline): MDHEN, SYDVKM. The CDR3 consists of 12 residues. The DNA for the CDR3 is TGTGCCTCTCGGGGAGTGACAGATACGCAGTATTTT. This encodes CASRGVTDTQYF.

This chain uses TRBV27 with TRBJ2-2, with a weak D call TRBD1 (6 bases). Trimming removed 5 bases from V and 5 bases from J, with 15 bases in between. Per the germline V gene, CDR1 is MNHEY and CDR2 is SMNVEV (reference sequence). The CDR3 loop spans 15 amino acids. CDR3 DNA sequence: TGTGCCAGCAGTACCAATTGGGGGCAAACCGGGGAGCTGTTTTTT. It codes for CASSTNWGQTGELFF.

This sequence joins TRBV5-1 and TRBJ2-2, with TRBD2 matching 15 bases. The CDR3 is 18 residues long. The germline gives CDR1 SGHRS, CDR2 YFSETQ. V dropped 3 bases and J dropped 1; count of bases not matched to a gene: 4. CDR3 sequence (DNA): TGCGCCAGCAGCTCGGGACTAGCGGGAGGTTGGAACACCGGGGAGCTGTTTTTT. This translates into CASSSGLAGGWNTGELFF. The full variable domain, rest sourced from reference TRBV5-1 and TRBJ2-2, is KAGVTQTPRYLIKTRGQQVTLSCSPISGHRSVSWYQQTPGQGLQFLFEYFSETQRNKGNFPGRFSGRQFSNSRSEMNVSTLELGDSALYLCASSSGLAGGWNTGELFFGEGSRLTVL.

This sequence joins TRBV4-2 and TRBJ2-3; perhaps TRBD2 as D (6 bases). Germline V gene data show CDR1 as LGHNA and CDR2 as YNFKEQ. V was cut by 0 bases and J by 5 bases, with 15 bases left in between. The CDR3 is 16 amino acids. CDR3 region: CASSQDGLAAGDTQYF. The CDR3 nucleotides read TGTGCCAGCAGCCAAGATGGGTTAGCGGCAGGAGATACGCAGTATTTT.

To note about this clone: Different DNA sequences within this sample yield the same CDR3. V gene TRBV4-2 combines with J gene TRBJ1-5; D possibly corresponds to TRBD1 (5 bases). V was cut by 1 base and J by 6 bases, with 13 bases left in between. The CDR3 is 15 amino acids. CDR1 is LGHNA, CDR2 YNFKEQ, per germline. The CDR3 protein is CASSQGRTGVQPQHF. DNA for the CDR3: TGTGCCAGCAGCCAAGGGAGGACGGGGGTTCAGCCCCAGCATTTT.

The chain is built from TRBV19 and TRBJ2-3; the match to TRBD2 covers 10 bases. CDR3 length: 17 residues. Germline V gene sequence: CDR1 LNHDA, CDR2 SQIVND (reference sequence). After removal of 3 bases from V and 1 base from J, the junction contained 7 bases not matched to a gene. DNA for the CDR3: TGTGCCAGTAGTATTACTAGCGGGGCGGGAGGCACAGATACGCAGTATTTT. It encodes CASSITSGAGGTDTQYF.

The chain recombines TRBV5-1 with TRBJ2-7; 7 positions agree with TRBD1. The V gene end was trimmed by 7 bases and the J gene end by 2 bases; junction bases not matched to a gene: 6. This CDR3 comprises 13 residues. The V gene's germline CDR1 is SGHRS and CDR2 YFSETQ. CDR3 DNA sequence: TGCGCCAGCGGAAGAGGGGGCCCCTACGAGCAGTACTTC. Its protein is CASGRGGPYEQYF.

This rearrangement joins TRBV30 to TRBJ1-6; D is unresolved. Germline V gene data show CDR1 as GTSNPN and CDR2 as SVGIG (reference sequence). CDR3 length: 12 residues. V was trimmed by 4 bases and J by 8 bases, leaving 9 bases between them. This chain's CDR3 is CAWTREDSPLHF. CDR3 DNA: TGTGCCTGGACTCGTGAGGATTCACCCCTCCACTTT. The whole variable domain, remainder taken from reference TRBV30 and TRBJ1-6, is SQTIHQWPATLVQPVGSPLSLECTVEGTSNPNLYWYRQAAGRGLQLLFYSVGIGQISSEVPQNLSASRPQDRQFILSSKKLLLSDSGFYLCAWTREDSPLHFGNGTRLTVT.

The chain is built from TRBV29-1 and TRBJ2-3, with D tentatively TRBD1 (6 bases). CDR3 size: 11 residues. The germline V gene has CDR1 SQVTM and CDR2 ANQGSEA. DNA of the CDR3: TGCAGTGGACAGTTCACAGATACGCAGTATTTT. Translation gives CSGQFTDTQYF.

This clone was counted once. The V and J genes are TRBV2 and TRBJ1-1; D is unclear. CDR3 length: 11 residues. The germline V and J ends were trimmed by 7 bases and 1 base, with 4 bases remaining between them. CDR1 and CDR2 from the germline V gene are SNHLY and FYNNEI. The CDR3 loop reads CASMANTEAFF. DNA for the CDR3: TGTGCCAGCATGGCGAACACTGAAGCTTTCTTT. Full variable domain (rest looked up from reference TRBV2 and TRBJ1-1): EPEVTQTPSHQVTQMGQEVILRCVPISNHLYFYWYRQILGQKVEFLVSFYNNEISEKSEIFDDQFSVERPDGSNFTLKIRSTKLEDSAMYFCASMANTEAFFGQGTRLTVV.

The V call is TRBV28, the J call TRBJ2-5, with TRBD2 matching 10 bases. Germline V gene lookup returns CDR1 MDHEN and CDR2 SYDVKM. V shed 5 bases and J 4 bases; nucleotides not matched to a gene: 10. The CDR3 runs 16 residues. The CDR3 reads CASSGSGTSDLETQYF. CDR3 coding DNA: TGTGCCAGCAGTGGTTCCGGGACTAGCGATTTAGAGACCCAGTACTTC.